What follows are 8 T cell receptor beta chains derived from one specimen sequenced in a study of human T cells and chemical hapten exposure. TCRdb re-called the RACE reads through MiXCR, storing one row per CDR3 protein. The table has approximately 400,000 distinct CDR3 sequences, 4.5% to 6% seen once. Specified time point: pre-sensitization, week 0. Treatment meaning: therapeutic diphenylcyclopropenone sensitization with weekly scalp DPC. Sequencing was performed on whole blood, taken in connection with sensitization to the hapten diphenylcyclopropenone (DPC). The receptors stem from a woman between 45 and 60 years old with alopecia areata. Some clones in this sample may be carry-over from other donors' samples.

In regard to this clonotype: Given a much more abundant clone one base away, this may be a read error. The final CDR3 position lacks the conserved phenylalanine or tryptophan, pointing to a likely read error. The V gene is TRBV12-3 or TRBV12-4, the J gene TRBJ2-1; TRBD1 might be the D (5 bases). Trimming took 5 bases from V and 6 from J, leaving 11 bases between them. The CDR3 runs 13 residues. The CDR3 nucleotides are TGTGCCAGCAGTCCGATGGGGCCCAATGAGCAGTTCCTC. Encoded protein: CASSPMGPNEQFL.

Many counts were recorded for this clonotype. V usage is TRBV5-1 and J usage is TRBJ2-5; TRBD2 agrees at 12 bases. The CDR3 is 14 amino acids. V dropped 5 bases and J dropped 3; count of bases not matched to a gene: 2. The germline gives CDR1 SGHRS, CDR2 YFSETQ. The CDR3 region has the DNA TGCGCCAGCAGTCGGACTAGCGGGGAAGAGACCCAGTACTTC. Its translation is CASSRTSGEETQYF.

The chain links TRBV20-1 to TRBJ1-2; D possibly corresponds to TRBD1 (5 bases). Germline CDR1 is DFQATT and CDR2 is SNEGSKA (reference sequence). This CDR3 has 14 residues. The V gene lost 2 bases and the J gene lost 2 bases, with 12 bases spanning the gap. CDR3 coding DNA: TGCAGTGCTAGAACAGGAGGGACCAACTATGGCTACACCTTC. Protein: CSARTGGTNYGYTF.

In its sample, this clonotype was seen many times. The rearrangement links TRBV20-1 to TRBJ2-3; tentative D call: TRBD1 (5 bases). The CDR3 covers 13 residues. Germline lookup yields CDR1 DFQATT and CDR2 SNEGSKA (reference sequence). Trimming took off 8 bases at V and 3 bases at J, with 15 bases between the two ends. CDR3 protein: CSPKGAGTDTQYF. In nucleotides, the CDR3 is TGCAGTCCCAAAGGGGCAGGGACAGATACGCAGTATTTT.

This clonotype was found many times. The V gene is TRBV29-1, the J gene TRBJ2-2, with 8 bases aligning to TRBD1. Losses at the gene ends were 7 bases for V and 5 bases for J; bases not matched to a gene: 6. Germline lookup yields CDR1 SQVTM and CDR2 ANQGSEA. CDR3 length: 13 residues. The CDR3 DNA reads as TGCAGCGCTAGACAGGGGAGGACCGGGGAGCTGTTTTTT. Its protein product is CSARQGRTGELFF.

The chain links TRBV6-2 or TRBV6-3 to TRBJ1-2; the D is unclear. Germline V CDR1 and CDR2: MNHEY, SVGEGT. This CDR3 comprises 15 residues. V was clipped by 2 bases and J by 0 bases, with 10 bases between them. This chain's CDR3 is CASSYRSSTNYGYTF. CDR3 nucleotides: TGTGCCAGCAGTTACCGATCTTCCACTAACTATGGCTACACCTTC.

This clonotype was seen repeatedly, ten times or more. J is TRBJ2-3 and V is TRBV5-1; D call uncertain. CDR3 length equals 13 residues. Trimming removed 0 bases at V and 5 bases at J, with 7 bases between. Germline values: CDR1 SGHRS, CDR2 YFSETQ. CDR3 sequence reads: CASSLDLQDTQYF. The CDR3 DNA sequence: TGCGCCAGCAGCTTGGACCTTCAAGATACGCAGTATTTT.

CDR3 loop: CASSVGGDGYTF. The CDR3 nucleotides read TGTGCCAGCAGTGTAGGCGGGGACGGCTACACCTTC. The chain couples TRBV2 to TRBJ1-2; a weak D match, TRBD1 (5 bases). Trimming cost V 4 bases and J 8 bases, with 11 bases left between them. The CDR3 length is 12 residues. Germline lookup yields CDR1 SNHLY and CDR2 FYNNEI.